This is a list of T cell receptor beta chains from one sample in a study of cytotoxic CD8 clonotypes in ibrutinib-treated CLL. Libraries were prepared by immunoSEQ multiplex PCR; TCRdb keeps only in-frame clonotypes and omits some of them. The sample consists of nearly 300,000 clones, 76% of them appearing once. This specimen consisted of PBMCs, obtained at disease progression, from a patient treated with ibrutinib. These receptors came from a human donor with chronic lymphocytic leukemia. CDR3s include the opening cysteine and the closing phenylalanine or tryptophan. A D gene is named only where the DNA matches it firmly. Some rows have no size entry. The others give once, few or many, or a class for an expanded clone.

j_call clone_size d_call v_call cdr3_nt cdr3_aa
TRBJ1-4 NA NA TRBV5-1 TGCGCCAGCAGCTCAGGGAGTTATGAAAAACTGTTTTTT CASSSGSYEKLFF
TRBJ2-4 NA TRBD2 TRBV9 TGTGCCAGCAGCGTAGGAACTAGCGGTTTACTAGCCAAAAACATTCAGTACTTC CASSVGTSGLLAKNIQYF
TRBJ1-4 NA TRBD1 TRBV4-1 TGCGCCAGCAGCCCGCGACAGGGGTTCCCCATCTCAACTAATGAAAAACTGTTTTTT CASSPRQGFPISTNEKLFF
TRBJ2-5 NA TRBD1 TRBV4-1 TGCGCCAGCAGCCAAACCCGGGACAGGGGGCTCTGGGAGACCCAGTACTTC CASSQTRDRGLWETQYF
TRBJ1-6 NA NA TRBV21-1 TGTGCCAGCAGCACCCCGGGGCACAGGACGTATTCACCCCTCCACTTT CASSTPGHRTYSPLHF
TRBJ2-3 NA NA TRBV2 TGTGCCAGCAGTGACCTGGGGCGGAGCACAGATACGCAGTATTTT CASSDLGRSTDTQYF
TRBJ2-2 once NA TRBV18 TGTGCCAGCTCACCCTTTTCCAGGGACACCGGGGAGCTGTTTTTT CASSPFSRDTGELFF
TRBJ2-7 NA TRBD1 TRBV28 TGTGCCAGCAGTTTTAGGGACAGAGACTACGAGCAGTACTTT CASSFRDRDYEQYF
TRBJ1-2 NA NA TRBV6-5 TGTGCCAGCAGTTACTCCAGGGTCTATGGCTACACCTTC CASSYSRVYGYTF
TRBJ2-3 NA NA TRBV4-1 TGCGCCAGCAGCCAAGGGACTACCATTCGCACAGATACGCAGTATTTT CASSQGTTIRTDTQYF
TRBJ2-7 NA NA TRBV5-8 TGTGCCAGCAGCTTTGCATGGGGGAAGTGGTCCTACGAGCAGTACTTC CASSFAWGKWSYEQYF
TRBJ2-1 NA NA TRBV21-1 TGTGCCAGCAGCAATATCCCGACTAGAGAGTCCAATGAGCAGTTCTTC CASSNIPTRESNEQFF
TRBJ2-7 NA TRBD2 TRBV27 TGTGCCAGCAGTACTCTATCGACTAGCGGGCCGTACGAGCAGTACTTC CASSTLSTSGPYEQYF
TRBJ2-1 NA NA TRBV5-1 TGCGCCAGCAGCTTGGGTATGGCGTCCTACAATGAGCAGTTCTTC CASSLGMASYNEQFF
TRBJ1-1 NA NA TRBV7-3 TGTGCCAGCAGCAAGGGGAACACTGAAGCTTTCTTT CASSKGNTEAFF
TRBJ1-1 NA TRBD1 TRBV5-8 TGTGCCAGCAGCTTGGTCAGACAGGGGCACACTGAAGCTTTCTTT CASSLVRQGHTEAFF
TRBJ1-6 NA NA TRBV7-2 TGTGCCAGCAGCTTGTCAGGCGGGGGCAATTCACCCCTCCACTTT CASSLSGGGNSPLHF
TRBJ2-2 NA NA TRBV9 TGTGCCACCAAGTCGGGACCGAACACCGGGGAGCTGTTTTTT CATKSGPNTGELFF
TRBJ2-1 NA TRBD2 TRBV7-3 TGTGCCAGCAGCTCCTCTAGCGGGGGCTATCGGAATGAGCAGTTCTTC CASSSSSGGYRNEQFF
TRBJ2-5 NA NA TRBV29-1 TGCAGCGTTGAACTGTACCAAGAGACCCAGTACTTC CSVELYQETQYF
TRBJ2-7 NA NA TRBV4-1 TGCGCCAGCAGGCCCACAACCACAGGGACCTACGAGCAGTACTTC CASRPTTTGTYEQYF
TRBJ2-7 NA NA TRBV2 TGTGCCAGCAGAGAGCAGGGAAGGAACTACGAGCAGTACTTC CASREQGRNYEQYF
TRBJ2-3 NA TRBD1 TRBV6-5 TGTGCCAGCAGTTGGGACAGCATGGGGGCAGATACGCAGTATTTT CASSWDSMGADTQYF
TRBJ1-6 NA TRBD1 TRBV27 TGTGCCAGCAGCCCCGGGACAGGGGTTTCACCCCTCCACTTT CASSPGTGVSPLHF
TRBJ2-7 NA NA TRBV25-1 TGTGCCAGCAGTGCACTGGGATCAGCCTACGAGCAGTACTTC CASSALGSAYEQYF
TRBJ2-1 once TRBD2 TRBV9 TGTGCCAGCAGCGTAGCTGGGCTAGCGGGAGGTTATGAGCAGTTCTTC CASSVAGLAGGYEQFF
TRBJ2-5 NA NA TRBV11-2 TGTGCCAGCAGCTTAGAAGGACGCAGGGGAGAGACCCAGTACTTC CASSLEGRRGETQYF
TRBJ2-7 NA TRBD2 TRBV5-1 TGCGCCAGCAGCCGGGGACTAGCGGGGCTCAGCTCCTACGAGCAGTACTTC CASSRGLAGLSSYEQYF
TRBJ2-3 NA NA TRBV4-3 TGCGCCAGCAGTCCAAGATCTAAGGGGCTGAGGACAGATACGCAGTATTTT CASSPRSKGLRTDTQYF
TRBJ1-2 once NA TRBV5-4 TGTGCCAGCAGAGGGAATCAGGGGTCTGGCTACACCTTC CASRGNQGSGYTF
TRBJ2-2 few TRBD1 TRBV10-1 TGCGCCAGCAGTCGGGACAGACGGGGCGGGGAGCTGTTTTTT CASSRDRRGGELFF
TRBJ2-7 once TRBD2 TRBV2 TGTGCCAGCACGGCGGCTAGCGGGAGCCACGAGCAGTACTTC CASTAASGSHEQYF
TRBJ2-1 NA TRBD1 TRBV10-3 TGTGCCATCAGTGAGGGAAACAGGGGGCATCAGTTCTTC CAISEGNRGHQFF
TRBJ1-2 NA NA TRBV6-6 TGTGCCAGCAGTCAGGACTCCGGGACTGTCTATGGCTACACCTTC CASSQDSGTVYGYTF
TRBJ2-7 NA TRBD1 TRBV5-4 TGTGCCAGCAGCAGCGGGACAGGGGAGTGGGAGCAGTACTTC CASSSGTGEWEQYF
TRBJ2-5 once NA TRBV6-4 TGTGCCAGCGCCCCATCCGGAGAGACCCAGTACTTC CASAPSGETQYF
TRBJ1-2 NA TRBD1 TRBV19 TGTGCCAGTAGACGACAGGGGGTGGACGGCTACACCTTC CASRRQGVDGYTF
TRBJ1-2 NA NA TRBV5-1 TGCGCCAGCAGCTTGGGGGACGGGAGCTATGGCTACACCTTC CASSLGDGSYGYTF
TRBJ2-3 few NA TRBV9 TGTGCCAGCAGCCCGAGACTCAGCACAGATACGCAGTATTTT CASSPRLSTDTQYF
TRBJ1-2 NA TRBD1 TRBV27 TGTGCCAGCAGTCCCCGGACAGGGGGCGCCAAGAACTATGGCTACACCTTC CASSPRTGGAKNYGYTF
TRBJ2-5 NA NA TRBV2 TGTGCCAGCCGAATCGGGGACTTAGTTCAAGAGACCCAGTACTTC CASRIGDLVQETQYF
TRBJ1-1 NA NA TRBV7-2 TGTGCCAGCAGCTTGGACAAACAGGGACGAGCTTTCTTT CASSLDKQGRAFF
TRBJ1-3 NA NA TRBV2 TGTGCCAGCAGTGATCACGGAAACACCATATATTTT CASSDHGNTIYF
TRBJ2-7 many NA TRBV14 TGTGCCAGCAGCCAAGATTGGGGACACCAGTACTTC CASSQDWGHQYF
TRBJ1-1 NA NA TRBV19 TGTGCCAGTAGTATAGCGGGACCCCTGGGCCCTGAAGCTTTCTTT CASSIAGPLGPEAFF
TRBJ1-3 NA NA TRBV20-1 TGCAGTGCTATACAGGGATACACCATATATTTT CSAIQGYTIYF
TRBJ1-5 NA TRBD1 TRBV5-1 TGCGCCAGCAGCCCCGGGACAGGGTTTAGCAATCAGCCCCAGCATTTT CASSPGTGFSNQPQHF
TRBJ2-2 NA NA TRBV11-2 TGTGCCAGCAGGCAAGGGGTCGGGGAGCTGTTTTTT CASRQGVGELFF
TRBJ2-3 NA TRBD2 TRBV9 TGTGCCAGCAGCCCGGGGGGGCGGAACACAGATACGCAGTATTTT CASSPGGRNTDTQYF
TRBJ2-6 once NA TRBV6-1 TGTGCCAGCAGCGAACCGACAGGGACTTTTCGCTCTGGGGCCAACGTCCTGACTTTC CASSEPTGTFRSGANVLTF
TRBJ1-3 NA NA TRBV25-1 TGTGCCAGCAGTTTGGGCCTCTCTGGAAACACCATATATTTT CASSLGLSGNTIYF
TRBJ1-5 NA NA TRBV4-3 TGCGCCAGCAGCCAAGATTCGATGGAGCCCCAGCATTTT CASSQDSMEPQHF